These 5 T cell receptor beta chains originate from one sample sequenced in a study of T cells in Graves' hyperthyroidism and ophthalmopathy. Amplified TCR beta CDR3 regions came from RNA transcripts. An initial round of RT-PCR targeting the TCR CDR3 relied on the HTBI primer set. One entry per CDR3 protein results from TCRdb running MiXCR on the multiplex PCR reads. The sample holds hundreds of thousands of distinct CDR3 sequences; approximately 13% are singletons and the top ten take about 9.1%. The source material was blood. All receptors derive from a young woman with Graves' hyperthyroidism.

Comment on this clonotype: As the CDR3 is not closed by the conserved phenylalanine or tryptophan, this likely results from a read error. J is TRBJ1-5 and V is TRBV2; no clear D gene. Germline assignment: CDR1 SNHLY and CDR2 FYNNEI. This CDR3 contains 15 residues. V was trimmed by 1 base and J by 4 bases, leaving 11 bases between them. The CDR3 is CASSEVVRQNQPQHL. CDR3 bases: TGTGCCAGCAGTGAAGTAGTTCGACAAAATCAGCCCCAGCATCTT.

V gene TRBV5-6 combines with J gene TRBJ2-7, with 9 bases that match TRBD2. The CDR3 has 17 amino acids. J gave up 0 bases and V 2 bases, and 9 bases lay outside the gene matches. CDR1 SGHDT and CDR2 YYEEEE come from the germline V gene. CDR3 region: CASSLYHSGGNSYEQYF. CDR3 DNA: TGTGCCAGCAGCTTATACCATAGCGGGGGAAACTCCTACGAGCAGTACTTC.

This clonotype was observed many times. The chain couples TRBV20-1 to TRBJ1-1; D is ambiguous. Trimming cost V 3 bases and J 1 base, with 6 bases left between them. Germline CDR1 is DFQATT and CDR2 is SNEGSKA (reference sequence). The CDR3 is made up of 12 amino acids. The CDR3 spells CSARSPNTEAFF. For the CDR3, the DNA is TGCAGTGCTAGGTCGCCGAACACTGAAGCTTTCTTT.

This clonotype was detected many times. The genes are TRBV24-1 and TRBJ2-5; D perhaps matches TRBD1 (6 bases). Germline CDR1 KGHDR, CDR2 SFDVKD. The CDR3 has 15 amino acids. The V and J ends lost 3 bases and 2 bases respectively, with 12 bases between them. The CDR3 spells CATSDGDKQQETQYF. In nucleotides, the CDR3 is TGTGCCACCAGTGATGGGGACAAGCAACAAGAGACCCAGTACTTC.

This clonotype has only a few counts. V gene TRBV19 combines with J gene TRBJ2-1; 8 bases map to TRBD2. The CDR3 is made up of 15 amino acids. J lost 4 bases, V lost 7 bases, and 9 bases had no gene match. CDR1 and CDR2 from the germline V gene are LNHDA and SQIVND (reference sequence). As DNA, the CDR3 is TGTGCCAGTAACCTCGGGACTAGTAATTACAATGAGCAGTTCTTC. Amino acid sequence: CASNLGTSNYNEQFF.